Listed here are 2 T cell receptor beta chains from one sample, sequenced in a study of OX40 agonist ivuxolimab in advanced cancers. TCRdb's table, derived via immunoSEQ multiplex PCR, lists solely in-frame clones and lacks some. The sample lists some 70,000 clones, roughly nine tenths occurring once. Sequences were derived from CD4+ or CD8+ T cells sorted from blood, sampled in a trial of the OX40 agonist ivuxolimab. Source of these receptors: an adult with an advanced solid tumor such as melanoma, head and neck, liver or kidney cancer.

This sequence joins TRBV7-2 and TRBJ2-6; 8 nucleotides line up with TRBD1. The J segment lost 0 bases and the V segment lost 7 bases, leaving 14 bases of the junction unmatched. The CDR3 length is 19 residues. The V gene's germline CDR1 is SGHTA and CDR2 FQGNSA. CDR3 amino acids: CASNQLRDRLTSGANVLTF. The CDR3, as DNA: TGTGCCAGCAACCAACTCCGGGACAGGCTCACCTCTGGGGCCAACGTCCTGACTTTC.

The CDR3 loop reads CASSLTGNYGYTF. DNA of the CDR3: TGTGCCAGCAGTCTGACAGGGAACTATGGCTACACCTTC. The genes are TRBV6-5 and TRBJ1-2, with 7 positions matching TRBD1. The CDR3 consists of 13 residues. The V segment lost 5 bases and the J segment 2 bases; nucleotides outside the gene matches: 2. Germline loops: CDR1 MNHEY, CDR2 SVGAGI.